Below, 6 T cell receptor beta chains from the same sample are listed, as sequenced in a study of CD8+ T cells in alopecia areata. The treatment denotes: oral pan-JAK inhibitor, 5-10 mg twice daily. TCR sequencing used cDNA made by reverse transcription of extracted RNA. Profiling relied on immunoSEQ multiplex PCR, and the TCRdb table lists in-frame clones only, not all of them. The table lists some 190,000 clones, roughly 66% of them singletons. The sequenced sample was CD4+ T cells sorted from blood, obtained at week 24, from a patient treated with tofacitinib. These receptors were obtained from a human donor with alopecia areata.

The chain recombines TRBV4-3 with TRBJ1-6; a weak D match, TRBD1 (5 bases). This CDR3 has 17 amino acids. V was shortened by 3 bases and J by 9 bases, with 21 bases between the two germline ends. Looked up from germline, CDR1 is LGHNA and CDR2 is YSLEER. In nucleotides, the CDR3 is TGCGCCAGCAGCCAGGAGGGAGAGGGGCCATCAATTTCACCCCTCCACTTT. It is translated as CASSQEGEGPSISPLHF.

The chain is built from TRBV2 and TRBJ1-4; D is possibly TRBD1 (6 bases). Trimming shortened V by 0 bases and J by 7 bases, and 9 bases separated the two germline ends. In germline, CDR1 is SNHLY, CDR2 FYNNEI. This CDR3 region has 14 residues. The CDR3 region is CASSEATGLEKLFF. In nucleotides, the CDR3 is TGTGCCAGCAGTGAAGCGACAGGCCTTGAAAAACTGTTTTTT.

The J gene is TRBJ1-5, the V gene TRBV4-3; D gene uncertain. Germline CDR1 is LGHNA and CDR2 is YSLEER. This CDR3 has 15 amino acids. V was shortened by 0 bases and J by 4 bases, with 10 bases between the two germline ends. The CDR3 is CASSQDSGSNQPQHF. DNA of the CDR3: TGCGCCAGCAGCCAAGATTCGGGGTCAAATCAGCCCCAGCATTTT.

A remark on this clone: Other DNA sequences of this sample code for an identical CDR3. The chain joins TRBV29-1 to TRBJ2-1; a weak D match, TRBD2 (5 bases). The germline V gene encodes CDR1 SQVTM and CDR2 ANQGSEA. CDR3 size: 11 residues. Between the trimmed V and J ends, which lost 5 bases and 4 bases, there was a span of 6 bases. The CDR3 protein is CSVTGYNEQFF. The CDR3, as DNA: TGCAGCGTTACGGGATACAATGAGCAGTTCTTC.

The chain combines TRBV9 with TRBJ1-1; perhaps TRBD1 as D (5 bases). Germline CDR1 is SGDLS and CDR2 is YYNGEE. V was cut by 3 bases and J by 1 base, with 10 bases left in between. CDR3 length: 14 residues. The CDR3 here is CASSAGHTNTEAFF. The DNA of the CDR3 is TGTGCCAGCAGCGCAGGACATACGAACACTGAAGCTTTCTTT.

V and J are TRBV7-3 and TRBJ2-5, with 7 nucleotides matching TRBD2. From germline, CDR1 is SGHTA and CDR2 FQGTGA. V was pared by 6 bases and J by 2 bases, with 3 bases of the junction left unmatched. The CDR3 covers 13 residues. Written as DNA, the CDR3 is TGTGCCAGCAGTTGGACTAGGCAAGAGACCCAGTACTTC. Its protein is CASSWTRQETQYF.